This entry lists 3 T cell receptor beta chains sequenced from one sample in a study of blood T cell repertoires in COVID-19 (dated by TCRdb to the early 2020s). Library generation was performed with the immunoSEQ multiplex PCR assay. Imported from immuneACCESS, the table was reduced by TCRdb to in-frame sequences with V and J called. These copies leave out some clones; in studies compared against another copy, an unresolved V gene accounts for under half, and the cause of the remainder is not known. Within this sample are about 270,000 clones, with approximately 86% of them counted one time only. About 10% of the sample is held by the ten biggest clonotypes. Sequencing used peripheral blood. The receptor set was obtained from a man aged 40-50 years with active or convalescent COVID-19.

This chain joins TRBV5-1 and TRBJ2-4, with 11 nucleotides matching TRBD1. The V gene end was trimmed by 4 bases and the J gene end by 3 bases; junction bases not matched to a gene: 9. This CDR3 has 17 amino acids. The germline CDR1 and CDR2 sequences are SGHRS and YFSETQ. CDR3 sequence reads: CASSPEDRGRVKNIQYF. The CDR3 DNA is TGCGCCAGCAGCCCAGAGGACAGGGGGCGCGTCAAAAACATTCAGTACTTC. The full variable domain, in which reference TRBV5-1 and TRBJ2-4 provide the parts outside the CDR3, is KAGVTQTPRYLIKTRGQQVTLSCSPISGHRSVSWYQQTPGQGLQFLFEYFSETQRNKGNFPGRFSGRQFSNSRSEMNVSTLELGDSALYLCASSPEDRGRVKNIQYFGAGTRLSVL.

This clone has a handful of counts. This sequence joins TRBV6-1 and TRBJ1-2; TRBD1 is a possible D gene (5 bases). The length of the CDR3 is 15 residues. Germline CDR1 is MNHNS and CDR2 is SASEGT. The V gene lost 3 bases and the J gene lost 8 bases, with 19 bases spanning the gap. CDR3 in amino acids: CASSDLGQGLRGYTF. CDR3 nucleotides: TGTGCCAGCAGTGACCTCGGGCAGGGCTTGCGGGGCTACACCTTC.

This clone was seen a few times. The rearrangement links TRBV24-1 to TRBJ1-2; 7 positions match TRBD1. Germline V gene lookup returns CDR1 KGHDR and CDR2 SFDVKD. The CDR3 runs to 14 residues. The V gene end was trimmed by 7 bases and the J gene end by 2 bases; junction bases not matched to a gene: 6. The CDR3 protein is CATSTDRFNYGYTF. As DNA, the CDR3 is TGTGCCACCAGCACGGACAGGTTCAACTATGGCTACACCTTC.